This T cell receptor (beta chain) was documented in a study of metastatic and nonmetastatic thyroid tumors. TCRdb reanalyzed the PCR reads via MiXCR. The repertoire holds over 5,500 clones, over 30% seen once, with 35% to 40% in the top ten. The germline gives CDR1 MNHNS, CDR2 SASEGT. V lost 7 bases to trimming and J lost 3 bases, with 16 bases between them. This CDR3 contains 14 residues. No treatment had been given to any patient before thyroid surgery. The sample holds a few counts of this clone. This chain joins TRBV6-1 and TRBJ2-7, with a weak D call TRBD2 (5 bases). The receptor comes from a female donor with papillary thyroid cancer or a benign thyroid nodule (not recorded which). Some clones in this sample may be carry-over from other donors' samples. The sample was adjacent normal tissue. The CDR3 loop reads CASTTDGVLYEQYF. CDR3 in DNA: TGTGCCAGCACCACGGACGGGGTACTCTACGAGCAGTACTTC.